Listed here is a single T cell receptor (beta chain). Its antigen specificity is not known. Base quality data are lacking; no much larger clone is found one base away. The data belong to a study of Ad26.COV2.S vaccination and SARS-CoV-2 variants (dated by TCRdb to about 2021). Looking at the study overall: Vaccine-arm donors were drawn from COV1001, a multicentre, randomized, double-blind, placebo-controlled phase I-IIa trial of Ad26.COV2.S in healthy adults. Trial participants were randomized into five groups of five, in which low-dose or high-dose Ad26.COV2.S was given once or twice, or placebo was given on both occasions. TCRbeta repertoire sequencing served as the tool for gauging how specific and how broad the SARS-CoV-2-reactive T cell receptors were following Ad26.COV2.S vaccination. Ad26.COV2.S was administered intramuscularly at 5 x 10^10 or 1 x 10^11 viral particles, either as a single shot or as two shots given 56 days apart. The TCR-sequenced set comprised around 30 samples: around 20 Ad26.COV2.S vaccine recipients, 5 placebo recipients and 8 SARS-CoV-2 convalescent individuals. Throughout the experiments and outcome assessment, investigators stayed blinded to trial group allocation.

Inclusive of the bounding cysteine and phenylalanine, the CDR3 is 19 residues long. Just CDR3 DNA is preserved here, 57 bases in frame from base 1. As encoded in the germline V gene, CDR1 is SGHRS while CDR2 is YFSETQ. After removal of 4 bases from V and 4 bases from J, the junction retains 16 bases not matched to a gene. The immunoSEQ Assay was the method used to sequence TCRbeta CDR3 regions. After extraction, genomic DNA underwent amplification by bias-controlled multiplex PCR, followed by high-throughput sequencing. The authors' pipeline ran thus. Collapsing and filtering of sequences were performed to quantify the absolute abundance of each unique TCRbeta CDR3 region. T cell fraction was estimated by normalizing TCRbeta template counts to usable DNA, with usable DNA measured through amplification of reference genes found in all nucleated cells. Repertoire TCRs were annotated as SARS-CoV-2-specific by exact matching of V gene, CDR3 amino acid sequence and J gene to a known reactive TCR set. The reference SARS-CoV-2 TCR set was derived from MIRA and filtered for enrichment in COVID-19-positive ImmuneCODE repertoires, a step that removed public or cross-reactive TCRs. Using the MIRA antigens, annotated TCRs were further analysed by specific ORF or by position within an ORF. Breadth was defined as the number of annotated unique rearrangements divided by the total number of unique productive rearrangements, and depth was defined as the summed frequency of the annotated unique rearrangements. TCR breadth was compared between groups using two-sided Wilcoxon rank-sum tests. Imported from immuneACCESS, the table was reduced by TCRdb to in-frame sequences with V and J called. These copies leave out some clones; in studies compared against another copy, an unresolved V gene accounts for under half, and the cause of the remainder is not known. The V and J calls and clone size are taken from that table; D and trimming were inferred from the DNA. Counted in this sample were about 680,000 clones; approximately 88% of them appeared once. Approximately 1.5% of the sample belongs to the ten largest clones.

The sample's treatment or condition label is to be understood as: around 19 received Ad26.COV2.S at low or high dose, single or two shots; a few received placebo; per-sample allocation not given. Repertoires of vaccine and placebo recipients were sequenced from samples taken on day 63 after the first injection. Cohort 1b enrolled about 25 adults aged 18-55 years at a single site in Boston, USA, between 29 July and 7 August 2020. Ad26.COV2.S consisted of a replication-incompetent adenovirus type 26 vector by which a prefusion-stabilized SARS-CoV-2 spike protein from the original Wuhan strain was expressed. What the authors observed across the whole study: After vaccination, substantial breadth of spike-specific CD8+ and CD4+ T cell responses was reported. The study was not powered to compare responses between vaccine doses or regimens. According to the authors, total T cell responses may have been underestimated by the TCR breadth and depth analyses. Compared with placebo recipients, Ad26.COV2.S recipients showed higher spike-specific TCR breadth (P = 0.0014). Non-spike TCR breadth was comparable between vaccine and placebo recipients, consistent with the vaccine containing only spike.

This receptor was taken from a person aged 18 to 59 who received the Ad26.COV2.S COVID-19 vaccine or a placebo. The source was peripheral blood, collected in a trial of Ad26.COV2.S vaccine versus placebo. The chain is assembled from TRBV5-1 and TRBJ2-5, with TRBD2 identical over 13 junction bases. The DNA sequence reads TGCGCCAGCAGCGGACAGGGCCCGGGACTAGCGGGAACCCCAGAGACCCAGTACTTC. Translated, this gives CASSGQGPGLAGTPETQYF.